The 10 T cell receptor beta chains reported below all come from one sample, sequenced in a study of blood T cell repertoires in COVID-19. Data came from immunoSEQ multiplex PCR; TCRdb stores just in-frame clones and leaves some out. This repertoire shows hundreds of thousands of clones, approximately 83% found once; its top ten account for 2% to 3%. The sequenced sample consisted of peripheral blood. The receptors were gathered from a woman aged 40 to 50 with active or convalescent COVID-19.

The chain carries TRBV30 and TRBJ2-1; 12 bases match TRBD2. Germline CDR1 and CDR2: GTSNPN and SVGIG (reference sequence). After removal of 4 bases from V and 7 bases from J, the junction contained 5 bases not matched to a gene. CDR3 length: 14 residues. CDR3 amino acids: CAWKLAGGINEQFF. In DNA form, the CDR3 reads TGTGCCTGGAAACTAGCGGGAGGCATAAATGAGCAGTTCTTC.

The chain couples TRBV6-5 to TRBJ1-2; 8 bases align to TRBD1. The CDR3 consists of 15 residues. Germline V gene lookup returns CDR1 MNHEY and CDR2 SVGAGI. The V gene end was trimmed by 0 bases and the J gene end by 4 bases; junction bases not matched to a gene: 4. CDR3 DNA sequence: TGTGCCAGCAGTTACTCCCAGGGGGCGGTCTATGGCTACACCTTC. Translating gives CASSYSQGAVYGYTF.

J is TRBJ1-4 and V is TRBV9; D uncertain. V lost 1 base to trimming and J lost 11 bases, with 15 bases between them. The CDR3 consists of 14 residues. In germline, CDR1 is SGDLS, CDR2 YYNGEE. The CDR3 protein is CASSVSGEASKLFF. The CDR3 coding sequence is TGTGCCAGCAGCGTATCTGGGGAGGCCTCTAAACTGTTTTTT.

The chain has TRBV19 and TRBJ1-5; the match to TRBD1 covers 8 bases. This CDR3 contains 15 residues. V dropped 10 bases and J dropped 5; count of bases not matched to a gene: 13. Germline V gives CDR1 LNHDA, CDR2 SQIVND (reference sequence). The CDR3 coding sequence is TGTGCCACCCACCTGCGAGGACAGGGTGATCAGCCCCAGCATTTT. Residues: CATHLRGQGDQPQHF.

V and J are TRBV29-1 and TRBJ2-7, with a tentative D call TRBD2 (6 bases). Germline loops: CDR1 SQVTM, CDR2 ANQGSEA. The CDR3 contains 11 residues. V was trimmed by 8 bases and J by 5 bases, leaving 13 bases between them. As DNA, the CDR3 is TGCAGCCACAGGTCGGGGGACGAGCAGTACTTC. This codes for CSHRSGDEQYF.

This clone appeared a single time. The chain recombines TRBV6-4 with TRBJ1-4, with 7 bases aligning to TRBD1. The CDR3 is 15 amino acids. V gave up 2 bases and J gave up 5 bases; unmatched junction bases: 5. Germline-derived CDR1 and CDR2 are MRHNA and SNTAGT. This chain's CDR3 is CASSDSQGGNEKLFF. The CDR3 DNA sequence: TGTGCCAGCAGTGACAGTCAGGGGGGCAATGAAAAACTGTTTTTT.

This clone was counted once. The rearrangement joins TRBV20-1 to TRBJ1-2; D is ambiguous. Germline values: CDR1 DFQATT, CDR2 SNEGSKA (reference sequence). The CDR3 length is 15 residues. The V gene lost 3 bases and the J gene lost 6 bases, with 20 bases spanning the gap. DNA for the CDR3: TGCAGTGCTAGTATGGAGGAGAGGGTTGCAGATGGCTACACCTTC. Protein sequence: CSASMEERVADGYTF.

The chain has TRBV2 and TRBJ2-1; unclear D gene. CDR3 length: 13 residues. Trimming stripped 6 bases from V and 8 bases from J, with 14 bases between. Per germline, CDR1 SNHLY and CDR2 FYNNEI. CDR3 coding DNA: TGTGCCAGCAGGGCCGACGGAGACGATGAGCAGTTCTTC. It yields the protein CASRADGDDEQFF.

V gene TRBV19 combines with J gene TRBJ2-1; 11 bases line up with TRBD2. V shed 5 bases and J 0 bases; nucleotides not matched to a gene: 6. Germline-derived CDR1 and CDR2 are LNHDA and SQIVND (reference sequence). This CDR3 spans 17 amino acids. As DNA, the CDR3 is TGTGCCAGTAGTTCCGGACTAGCGGGCAGCTCCTACAATGAGCAGTTCTTC. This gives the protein CASSSGLAGSSYNEQFF.

CDR3 DNA: TGTGCCAGCAGCTATGCGGGCGGGAACACTGAAGCTTTCTTT. It codes for CASSYAGGNTEAFF. This sequence joins TRBV5-4 and TRBJ1-1, with D hard to call. V shed 3 bases and J shed 1 base, with 10 bases lying between them. The CDR3 is 14 amino acids. CDR1 SGHNT and CDR2 YYREEE come from the germline V gene (reference sequence).